Following are 26 T cell receptor beta chains from one sample sequenced in a study of Graves' ophthalmopathy and Graves' hyperthyroidism. From RNA, the CDR3 regions of TCR beta chains were amplified and sequenced. The workflow started with a first-round RT-PCR run with HTBI primers and then moved on to a second-round multiplex PCR. TCRdb re-derived calls from the multiplex PCR reads in MiXCR, one entry per CDR3 protein. The table has over a million distinct CDR3 sequences, about 38% seen once; the top ten hold 11%. Sequenced input: peripheral blood or thyroid tissue (not recorded which). The receptors originated from an adult man with Graves' hyperthyroidism.

The V and J genes are TRBV5-4 and TRBJ2-6, with TRBD2 as a possible D gene (5 bases). Between the trimmed V and J ends, which lost 5 bases and 4 bases, there was a span of 7 bases. In germline, CDR1 is SGHNT, CDR2 YYREEE (reference sequence). The CDR3 loop spans 13 amino acids. CDR3 in amino acids: CASRLAGANVLTF. In DNA, the CDR3 is TGTGCCAGCAGGTTAGCGGGGGCCAACGTCCTGACTTTC.

The rearrangement joins TRBV15 to TRBJ2-5; D is unresolved. CDR3 length equals 15 residues. Between the trimmed V and J ends, which lost 0 bases and 1 base, there was a span of 9 bases. Germline lookup yields CDR1 LNHNV and CDR2 YYDKDF (reference sequence). This CDR3 is CATSRDGPRQETQYF. In DNA form, the CDR3 reads TGTGCCACCAGCAGAGACGGTCCACGCCAAGAGACCCAGTACTTC. Drawing the rest from reference TRBV15 and TRBJ2-5, the complete variable domain is DAMVIQNPRYQVTQFGKPVTLSCSQTLNHNVMYWYQQKSSQAPKLLFHYYDKDFNNEADTPDNFQSRRPNTSFCFLDIRSPGLGDTAMYLCATSRDGPRQETQYFGPGTRLLVL.

This chain connects TRBV12-3 or TRBV12-4 to TRBJ1-5; D unclear. Trimming removed 7 bases at V and 8 bases at J, with 18 bases between. The CDR3 sequence is 14 residues long. CDR3 in amino acids: CASKKDFPFEPQHF. As DNA, the CDR3 is TGTGCCAGCAAAAAGGACTTCCCCTTTGAGCCCCAGCATTTT.

This clonotype showed up just a few times. The chain uses TRBV5-1 and TRBJ1-3, with D maybe TRBD1 (5 bases). The CDR3 consists of 16 residues. V was trimmed by 2 bases and J by 0 bases, leaving 12 bases between them. CDR1 is SGHRS and CDR2 is YFSETQ in the germline V gene. CDR3 protein: CASSFSGSFSGNTIYF. The CDR3 DNA reads TGCGCCAGCAGCTTCTCAGGGTCCTTCTCTGGAAACACCATATATTTT.

There are many counts of this clonotype. The chain carries TRBV20-1 and TRBJ1-4; TRBD1 is a possible D gene (6 bases). The CDR3 consists of 14 residues. CDR1 and CDR2 (germline): DFQATT, SNEGSKA (reference sequence). V lost 2 bases to trimming and J lost 6 bases, with 13 bases between them. CDR3 region: CSARFGDIDEKLFF. DNA of the CDR3: TGCAGTGCTAGATTCGGGGACATCGATGAAAAACTGTTTTTT.

This clonotype was observed many times. The chain recombines TRBV7-2 with TRBJ1-4; D is unclear. Trimming removed 3 bases at V and 8 bases at J, with 13 bases between. The CDR3 runs to 14 residues. Looked up from germline, CDR1 is SGHTA and CDR2 is FQGNSA. The CDR3 DNA reads as TGTGCCAGCAGCTTTTCTACGGGAACCGAAAAACTGTTTTTT. This encodes CASSFSTGTEKLFF.

This clonotype was counted ten times or more. J is TRBJ1-5 and V is TRBV2; D is uncertain. Per germline, CDR1 SNHLY and CDR2 FYNNEI. The CDR3 is 14 residues long. Trimming removed 3 bases at V and 8 bases at J, with 14 bases between. In DNA, the CDR3 is TGTGCCAGCAGTGACGAGGGTGGACGAGAGCCCCAGCATTTT. Translating gives CASSDEGGREPQHF.

J is TRBJ1-5 and V is TRBV30; 9 nucleotides line up with TRBD1. V gave up 1 base and J gave up 0 bases; unmatched junction bases: 10. The CDR3 contains 18 residues. The germline CDR1 and CDR2 sequences are GTSNPN and SVGIG (reference sequence). CDR3 in DNA: TGTGCCTGGAGTGAAGGGACAGGGCCGTCTTATAGCAATCAGCCCCAGCATTTT. Translated, it gives CAWSEGTGPSYSNQPQHF.

Many counts were recorded for this clonotype. The chain has TRBV10-3 and TRBJ1-1; the match to TRBD1 covers 9 bases. V was clipped by 3 bases and J by 2 bases; unmatched bases: 7. The CDR3 is 16 residues long. CDR1 is ENHRY, CDR2 SYGVKD, per germline. The CDR3 sequence is CAISETGTGSNTEAFF. CDR3 DNA sequence: TGTGCCATCAGTGAAACCGGGACAGGGTCTAACACTGAAGCTTTCTTT.

The chain carries TRBV24-1 and TRBJ2-2; 7 bases map to TRBD1. Per the germline V gene, CDR1 is KGHDR and CDR2 is SFDVKD. The CDR3 has 16 amino acids. The V gene end was trimmed by 3 bases and the J gene end by 7 bases; junction bases not matched to a gene: 10. CDR3 DNA: TGTGCCACCAGTGATCGGGGACAGCTTGAGGACGGGGAGCTGTTTTTT. It specifies CATSDRGQLEDGELFF.

This clonotype was picked up many times. The chain joins TRBV19 to TRBJ1-5, with TRBD1 matching over 8 bases. Trimming cost V 5 bases and J 0 bases; bases outside gene matches: 18. Germline V lookup: CDR1 LNHDA, CDR2 SQIVND (reference sequence). The CDR3 spans 20 residues. The CDR3 DNA reads TGTGCCAGTAGTGCGCCTTCACTTCTAACAGGGGGAATTAGCAATCAGCCCCAGCATTTT. This translates into CASSAPSLLTGGISNQPQHF.

CDR3 region: CASSESTGPNTEAFF. CDR3 sequence (DNA): TGCGCCAGCAGTGAGTCGACAGGCCCGAACACTGAAGCTTTCTTT. This chain joins TRBV10-1 and TRBJ1-1; a possible D gene is TRBD1 (6 bases). V lost 0 bases and J lost 1, with 9 bases in between. The CDR3 covers 15 residues. CDR1 is WNHNN, CDR2 SYGVQD, per germline (reference sequence).

This clonotype has just a few counts. A much larger clone lies a single base off, so this may be a read error. The genes are TRBV5-1 and TRBJ1-4, with D hard to call. The germline V gene encodes CDR1 SGHRS and CDR2 YFSETQ. V gave up 0 bases and J gave up 8 bases, with 8 bases separating them. The CDR3 loop spans 13 amino acids. The CDR3 nucleotides are TGCGCCAGCAGCTTGGGCGAAAGGGAAAAACTGTTTTTT. As protein: CASSLGEREKLFF. Complete variable domain (other parts from reference TRBV5-1 and TRBJ1-4): KAGVTQTPRYLIKTRGQQVTLSCSPISGHRSVSWYQQTPGQGLQFLFEYFSETQRNKGNFPGRFSGRQFSNSRSEMNVSTLELGDSALYLCASSLGEREKLFFGSGTQLSVL.

This clonotype was seen at least ten times. V is TRBV24-1 and J is TRBJ2-7; 9 bases match TRBD1. This CDR3 has 13 residues. Germline CDR1 and CDR2: KGHDR and SFDVKD. Losses at the gene ends were 10 bases for V and 0 bases for J; bases not matched to a gene: 3. This CDR3 is CATQGQGSYEQYF. The CDR3 DNA is TGTGCCACGCAGGGACAGGGCTCCTACGAGCAGTACTTC.

The chain links TRBV10-3 to TRBJ1-4; 7 positions match TRBD1. With 8 bases clipped from V and 5 bases from J, the junction kept 5 bases outside the gene matches. This CDR3 is 13 amino acids long. The germline V gene encodes CDR1 ENHRY and CDR2 SYGVKD. The chain's CDR3 is CAISRGRNEKLFF. CDR3 sequence (DNA): TGTGCCATCTCGAGGGGGCGCAATGAAAAACTGTTTTTT.

V is TRBV11-1 and J is TRBJ1-1; D remains unclear. The CDR3 loop spans 14 amino acids. The V and J ends lost 7 bases and 1 base respectively, with 13 bases between them. Germline CDR1 reads SGHAT; CDR2 reads FQDESV (reference sequence). The CDR3 DNA sequence: TGTGCCAGCAACTTTCTACGTTCGAACACTGAAGCTTTCTTT. Its translation: CASNFLRSNTEAFF.

Only a few counts were recorded for this clonotype. The chain employs TRBV15 and TRBJ1-4; D ambiguous. This CDR3 contains 12 residues. With 3 bases removed from V and 7 bases from J, the gap between germline ends came to 6 bases. CDR1 and CDR2 from the germline V gene are LNHNV and YYDKDF (reference sequence). Here the CDR3 DNA reads TGTGCCACCAGCAGGGAAGGTGAAAAACTGTTTTTT. Protein sequence: CATSREGEKLFF.

This clonotype turned up a few times. The rearrangement joins TRBV4-3 to TRBJ2-7; D may correspond to TRBD1 or TRBD2 (5 bases each). The CDR3 has 16 residues. Trimming pared 4 bases from V and 3 bases from J, leaving 19 bases between. Germline V gives CDR1 LGHNA, CDR2 YSLEER. The CDR3 DNA sequence: TGCGCCAGCAGCCGGGGGATGGGGGAAGGTATCTACGAGCAGTACTTC. Amino acid sequence: CASSRGMGEGIYEQYF.

The chain is built from TRBV10-2 and TRBJ1-1; D call uncertain. V was shortened by 2 bases and J by 0 bases, with 10 bases between the two germline ends. CDR1 WSHSY and CDR2 SAAADI come from the germline V gene. This CDR3 region has 15 residues. CDR3 sequence reads: CASSEDGKMNTEAFF. The CDR3 coding sequence is TGCGCCAGCAGTGAGGACGGAAAAATGAACACTGAAGCTTTCTTT.

This clonotype was seen a few times. This chain connects TRBV29-1 to TRBJ2-7; 10 bases align to TRBD2. The V segment lost 4 bases and the J segment 3 bases; nucleotides outside the gene matches: 3. Looked up from germline, CDR1 is SQVTM and CDR2 is ANQGSEA. The CDR3 length is 13 residues. The DNA of the CDR3 is TGCAGCGTTGTACCTAGCGGGAGCTACGAGCAGTACTTC. Translation: CSVVPSGSYEQYF.

This clonotype was recorded a few times. The V and J genes are TRBV7-2 and TRBJ1-2; a weak D match, TRBD1 (6 bases). The V end was cut by 7 bases, the J end by 4 bases, with 19 bases between. The CDR3 length is 15 residues. CDR1 SGHTA and CDR2 FQGNSA come from the germline V gene. The DNA of the CDR3 is TGTGCCAGCACCATTAGGCGGGGGGCCGTCTATGGCTACACCTTC. This translates into CASTIRRGAVYGYTF.

This clonotype was detected ten times or more. The V gene is TRBV7-9, the J gene TRBJ2-5; TRBD2 matches 7 bases. This CDR3 is built from 12 residues. CDR1 is SEHNR and CDR2 is FQNEAQ in the germline V gene (reference sequence). V lost 6 bases, J lost 11 bases, and 9 bases stayed unmatched. In DNA form, the CDR3 reads TGTGCCAGCAGAGACGGACTAGGGCGACAGTACTTC. Its translation is CASRDGLGRQYF.

This clonotype was detected only a few times. The chain carries TRBV7-2 and TRBJ1-2; 11 positions agree with TRBD1. J lost 11 bases, V lost 5 bases, and 13 bases had no gene match. Germline CDR1 reads SGHTA; CDR2 reads FQGNSA. This CDR3 is 15 amino acids long. The CDR3 is CASSRDPGTGGFYTF. The CDR3 DNA is TGTGCCAGCAGCCGCGACCCCGGGACAGGGGGGTTTTACACCTTC.

This clonotype has more than one count but fewer than ten. This chain connects TRBV10-3 to TRBJ2-7, with 9 bases matching TRBD2. The CDR3 is made up of 13 amino acids. V lost 10 bases, J lost 5 bases, and 9 bases stayed unmatched. The V gene's germline CDR1 is ENHRY and CDR2 SYGVKD. The CDR3 coding sequence is TGTGCCACCGTAGCGGGAGTCGGTAACGAGCAGTACTTC. It translates to CATVAGVGNEQYF.

The table lists this clonotype with many counts. The junction shows a germline mismatch at one end, possibly a read error. The rearrangement links TRBV7-2 to TRBJ1-2; 7 bases fit TRBD1. This CDR3 comprises 15 residues. Germline assignment: CDR1 SGHTA and CDR2 FQGNSA. Here the CDR3 DNA reads TGTGCCAGCAGCCCAACCACTACAGGGGACTACGGCTACACCTTC. Translation gives CASSPTTTGDYGYTF.

This clonotype came up a few times. The rearrangement joins TRBV12-3 or TRBV12-4 to TRBJ1-1; 8 bases are a match to TRBD1. V was pared by 6 bases and J by 0 bases, with 6 bases of the junction left unmatched. CDR3 size: 15 residues. CDR3 sequence (DNA): TGTGCCAGCAGCCAAGGGGACAGGTTGAACACTGAAGCTTTCTTT. As protein: CASSQGDRLNTEAFF.